The rows below give T cell receptor beta chains drawn from one sample of a study of monozygotic twins with inflammatory bowel disease. TCRdb re-called the 5' RACE reads; every CDR3 protein appears as one record, without DNA. Its clone listing holds fewer than 110,000 distinct CDR3 sequences. The sequenced sample was blood. Receptor source: a human donor with ulcerative colitis or Crohn's disease, or a healthy co-twin of an affected twin (not recorded which). The CDR3 runs from the conserved cysteine through the conserved F or W.

j_gene | v_gene | CDR3aa
TRBJ2-1 | TRBV6-2/TRBV6-3 | CASSSLAGLSNEQFF
TRBJ2-5 | TRBV20-1 | CSARVGSGGAETQYF
TRBJ2-1 | TRBV29-1 | CSVALFNEQFF
TRBJ2-7 | TRBV15 | CATSLATGGIYEQYF
TRBJ2-1 | TRBV5-5 | CASSFGLAGLPAYNEQFF
TRBJ2-4 | TRBV29-1 | CSVEGQGTNIQYF
TRBJ2-1 | TRBV7-9 | CASRYRYNEQFF
TRBJ2-3 | TRBV7-9 | CASSFGSVDTQYF
TRBJ1-5 | TRBV7-8 | CASSLGTPYSNQPQHF
TRBJ2-1 | TRBV19 | CASSPMGGRANDEQFF
TRBJ2-4 | TRBV5-1 | CASSSLAVSAKNIQYF
TRBJ2-5 | TRBV11-2 | CASSLDRLGLETQYF
TRBJ1-1 | TRBV10-3 | CAIRTSGTKNTEAFF
TRBJ1-2 | TRBV28 | CASSPTLYYGYTF
TRBJ2-3 | TRBV10-1 | CASSETGSTDTQYF
TRBJ2-6 | TRBV20-1 | CSAPKVRTGLASGANVLTF
TRBJ2-1 | TRBV20-1 | CSDKKPGLSAEQFF
TRBJ2-7 | TRBV7-3 | CASSPQGQGPYEQYF
TRBJ2-5 | TRBV6-5 | CASSLKYQETQYF
TRBJ2-1 | TRBV18 | CASSPLEEGSEQFF
TRBJ2-7 | TRBV6-5 | CASSYASGSFAEQYF
TRBJ1-6 | TRBV20-1 | CSASTGVSSPLHF
TRBJ2-7 | TRBV7-9 | CASSLVGHLNEQYF
TRBJ1-1 | TRBV14 | CASSQNTNTEAFF
TRBJ2-3 | TRBV12-3/TRBV12-4 | CASSLVPGQGDLTDTQYF
TRBJ2-7 | TRBV12-3/TRBV12-4 | CASSVGTAYEQYF
TRBJ2-6 | TRBV18 | CASSPQGGHSGANVLTF
TRBJ1-4 | TRBV7-2 | CASSLYGPNEKLFF
TRBJ2-5 | TRBV30 | CAAAGEQETQYF
TRBJ1-1 | TRBV12-3/TRBV12-4 | CASSYGQGRGAFF
TRBJ1-2 | TRBV20-1 | CSPTGSSTYGYTF
TRBJ2-1 | TRBV18 | CASSELAKDNEQFF
TRBJ1-6 | TRBV20-1 | CSAKRDSPLHF
TRBJ2-5 | TRBV20-1 | CSAIAQGWYQETQYF
TRBJ2-7 | TRBV6-5 | CASSYSPTTSGLNEQYF
TRBJ2-3 | TRBV6-1 | CASSATDLSPDTQYF
TRBJ2-1 | TRBV6-5 | CASSYSVGDYNEQFF
TRBJ2-1 | TRBV3-1 | CASSRGYSSYNEQFF
TRBJ2-5 | TRBV7-9 | CASPESAGIGAAETQYF
TRBJ2-5 | TRBV28 | CATRGQETQYF
TRBJ2-7 | TRBV27 | CASSLYPSGRGYEQYF
TRBJ1-5 | TRBV7-8 | CASSLGQGKGQPQHF
TRBJ1-1 | TRBV18 | CASSQGRNTEAFF
TRBJ2-7 | TRBV11-2 | CASSLRDRTTDKGAEYEQYF
TRBJ2-2 | TRBV2 | CASSEALGELFF
TRBJ1-6 | TRBV7-9 | CASSLLSTNSPLHF
TRBJ1-5 | TRBV28 | CASSSDRMSNQPQHF
TRBJ2-5 | TRBV5-3 | CARSLQHQGEETQYF
TRBJ1-1 | TRBV29-1 | CSGGTVGFEAFF
TRBJ2-5 | TRBV5-5 | CASSLAWQQETQYF
TRBJ1-6 | TRBV5-5 | CASMTAGQDDSPLHF
TRBJ2-7 | TRBV19 | CASSIRDGSYEQYF
TRBJ2-1 | TRBV5-4 | CASSLPPGGINEQFF
TRBJ1-2 | TRBV5-4 | CASSSYLYRGRYGYTF
TRBJ2-1 | TRBV28 | CASSPPGTGTYNEQFF
TRBJ2-1 | TRBV20-1 | CSAHKLDSGIYNEQFF
TRBJ1-2 | TRBV20-1 | CSAPKTGINYGYTF
TRBJ2-4 | TRBV15 | CATSPRGLAKNIQYF
TRBJ2-6 | TRBV7-9 | CASSLGPTSGANVLTF